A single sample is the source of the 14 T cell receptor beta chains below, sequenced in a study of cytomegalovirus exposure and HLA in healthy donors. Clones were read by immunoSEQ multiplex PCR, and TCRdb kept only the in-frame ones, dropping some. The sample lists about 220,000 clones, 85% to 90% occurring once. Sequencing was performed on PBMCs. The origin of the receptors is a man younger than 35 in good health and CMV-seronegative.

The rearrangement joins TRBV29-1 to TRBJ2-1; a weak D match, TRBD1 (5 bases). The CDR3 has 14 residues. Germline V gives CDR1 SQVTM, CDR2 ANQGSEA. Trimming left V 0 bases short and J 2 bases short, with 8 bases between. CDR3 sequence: CSVEDARAYNEQFF. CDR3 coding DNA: TGCAGCGTTGAAGACGCCAGGGCCTACAATGAGCAGTTCTTC.

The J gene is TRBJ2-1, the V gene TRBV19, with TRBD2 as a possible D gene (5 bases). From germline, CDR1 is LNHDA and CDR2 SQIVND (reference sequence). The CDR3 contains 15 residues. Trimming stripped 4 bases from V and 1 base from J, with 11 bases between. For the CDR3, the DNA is TGTGCCAGTAGTACGGGAACCGTATCCTACAATGAGCAGTTCTTC. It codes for CASSTGTVSYNEQFF.

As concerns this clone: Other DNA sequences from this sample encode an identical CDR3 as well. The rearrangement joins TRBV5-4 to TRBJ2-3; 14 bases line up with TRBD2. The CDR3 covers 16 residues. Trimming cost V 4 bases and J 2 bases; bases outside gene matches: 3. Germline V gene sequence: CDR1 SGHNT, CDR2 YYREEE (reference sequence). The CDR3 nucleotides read TGTGCCAGCAGCAGGGGACTAGCGGGAGTCACAGATACGCAGTATTTT. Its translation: CASSRGLAGVTDTQYF.

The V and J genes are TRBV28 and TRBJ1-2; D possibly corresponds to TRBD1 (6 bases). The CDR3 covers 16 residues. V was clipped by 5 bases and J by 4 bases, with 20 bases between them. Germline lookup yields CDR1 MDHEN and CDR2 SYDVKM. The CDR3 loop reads CASSDEQGIRVYGYTF. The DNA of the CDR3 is TGTGCCAGCAGTGATGAGCAGGGGATCCGTGTCTATGGCTACACCTTC.

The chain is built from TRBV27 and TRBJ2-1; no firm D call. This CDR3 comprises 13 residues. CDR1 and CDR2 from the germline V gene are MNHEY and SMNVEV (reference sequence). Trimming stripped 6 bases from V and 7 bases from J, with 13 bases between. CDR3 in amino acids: CASSVLEDNEQFF. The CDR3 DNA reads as TGTGCCAGCAGCGTGCTAGAGGATAATGAGCAGTTCTTC.

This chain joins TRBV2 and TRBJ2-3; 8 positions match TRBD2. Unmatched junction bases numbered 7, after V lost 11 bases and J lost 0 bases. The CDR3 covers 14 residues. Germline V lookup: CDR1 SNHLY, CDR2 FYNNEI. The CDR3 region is CAGARGGSTDTQYF. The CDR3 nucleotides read TGTGCCGGAGCCCGGGGGGGGAGCACAGATACGCAGTATTTT.

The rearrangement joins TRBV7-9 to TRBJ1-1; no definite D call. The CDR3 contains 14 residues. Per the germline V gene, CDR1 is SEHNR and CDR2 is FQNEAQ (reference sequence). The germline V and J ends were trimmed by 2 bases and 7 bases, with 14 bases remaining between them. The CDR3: CASSLMVRENEAFF. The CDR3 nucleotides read TGTGCCAGCAGCTTAATGGTACGGGAAAATGAAGCTTTCTTT. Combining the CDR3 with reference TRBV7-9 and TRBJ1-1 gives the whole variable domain DTGVSQNPRHKITKRGQNVTFRCDPISEHNRLYWYRQTLGQGPEFLTYFQNEAQLEKSRLLSDRFSAERPKGSFSTLEIQRTEQGDSAMYLCASSLMVRENEAFFGQGTRLTVV.

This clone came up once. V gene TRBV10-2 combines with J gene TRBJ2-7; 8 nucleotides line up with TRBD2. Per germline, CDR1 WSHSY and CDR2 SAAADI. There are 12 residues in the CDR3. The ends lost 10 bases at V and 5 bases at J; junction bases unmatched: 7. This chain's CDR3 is CATGTRLDEQYF. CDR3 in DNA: TGCGCCACCGGGACTAGGTTAGACGAGCAGTACTTC.

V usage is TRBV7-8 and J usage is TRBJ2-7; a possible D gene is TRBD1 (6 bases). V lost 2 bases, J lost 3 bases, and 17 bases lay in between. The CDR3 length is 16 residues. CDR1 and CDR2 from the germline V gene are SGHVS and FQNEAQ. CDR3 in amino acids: CASSLRQASNYYEQYF. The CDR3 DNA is TGTGCCAGCAGCTTACGACAGGCTTCAAATTACTACGAGCAGTACTTC.

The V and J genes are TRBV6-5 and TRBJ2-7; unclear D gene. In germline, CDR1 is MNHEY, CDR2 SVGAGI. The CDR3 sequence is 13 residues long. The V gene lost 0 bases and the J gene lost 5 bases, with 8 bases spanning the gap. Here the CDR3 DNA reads TGTGCCAGCAGTTACTCGTTACTCAACGAGCAGTACTTC. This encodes CASSYSLLNEQYF.

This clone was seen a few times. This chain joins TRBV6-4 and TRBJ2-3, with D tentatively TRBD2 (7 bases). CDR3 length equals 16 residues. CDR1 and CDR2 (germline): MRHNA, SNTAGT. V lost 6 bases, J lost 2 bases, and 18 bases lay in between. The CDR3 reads CASRTGTGRATDTQYF. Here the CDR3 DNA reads TGTGCCAGCAGGACGGGAACAGGGAGGGCCACAGATACGCAGTATTTT.

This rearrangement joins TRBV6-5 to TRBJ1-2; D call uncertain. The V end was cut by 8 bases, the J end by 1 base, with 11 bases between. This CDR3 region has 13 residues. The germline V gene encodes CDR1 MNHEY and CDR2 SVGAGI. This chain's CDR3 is CASALSLNYGYTF. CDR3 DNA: TGTGCCAGCGCTTTATCACTTAACTATGGCTACACCTTC.

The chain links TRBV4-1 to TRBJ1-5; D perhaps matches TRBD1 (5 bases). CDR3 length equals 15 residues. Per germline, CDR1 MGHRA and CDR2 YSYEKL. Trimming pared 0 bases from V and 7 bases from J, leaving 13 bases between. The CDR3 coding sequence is TGCGCCAGCAGCCAAGATGGTGGGGCTGGGCAGCCCCAGCATTTT. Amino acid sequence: CASSQDGGAGQPQHF.

In DNA form, the CDR3 reads TGTGCCAGCAGCCTCCAGGGGGATGAGCAGTTCTTC. Its translation: CASSLQGDEQFF. This chain connects TRBV13 to TRBJ2-1; 7 nucleotides line up with TRBD1. The germline V gene encodes CDR1 PRHDT and CDR2 FYEKMQ (reference sequence). V gave up 5 bases and J gave up 8 bases; unmatched junction bases: 3. This CDR3 contains 12 residues.